Below, 32 T cell receptor beta chains from the same sample are listed, as sequenced in a study of CD8+ T cells in alopecia areata. As for treatment: oral pan-JAK inhibitor, 5-10 mg twice daily. Once RNA had been extracted, it was reverse transcribed into cDNA to act as the sequencing template. Assay: immunoSEQ multiplex PCR; the TCRdb copy retains only in-frame clones and omits some. The sample yields about 200,000 clones, roughly 64% seen once. The input for sequencing was CD4+ T cells sorted from blood, taken at week 24, from a patient treated with tofacitinib. The receptors were gathered from a human donor with alopecia areata.

The chain combines TRBV5-1 with TRBJ2-2; the match to TRBD2 covers 8 bases. The CDR3 extends over 14 amino acids. CDR1 is SGHRS, CDR2 YFSETQ, per germline. The trim removed 7 bases at V and 3 bases at J, leaving 5 bases unmatched. The DNA of the CDR3 is TGCGCCAGCGGAGCGGGAGAAGACACCGGGGAGCTGTTTTTT. It yields the protein CASGAGEDTGELFF. Using reference TRBV5-1 and TRBJ2-2 for the parts outside the CDR3, the full variable domain is KAGVTQTPRYLIKTRGQQVTLSCSPISGHRSVSWYQQTPGQGLQFLFEYFSETQRNKGNFPGRFSGRQFSNSRSEMNVSTLELGDSALYLCASGAGEDTGELFFGEGSRLTVL.

This clone was counted a single time. The chain joins TRBV7-9 to TRBJ2-2; 9 bases are a match to TRBD2. The CDR3 runs to 16 residues. The junction had 7 bases not matched to a gene; V was cut back by 2 bases and J by 6 bases. Germline V gene data show CDR1 as SEHNR and CDR2 as FQNEAQ (reference sequence). The CDR3 loop is CASSLKSGLAPGELFF. CDR3 DNA: TGTGCCAGCAGCTTAAAGTCGGGACTAGCCCCCGGGGAGCTGTTTTTT.

The V call is TRBV14, the J call TRBJ2-3, with TRBD2 matching over 11 bases. This CDR3 has 17 residues. Trimming at V came to 6 bases and at J to 3 bases, leaving 11 bases not matched to a gene. The germline V gene encodes CDR1 SGHDN and CDR2 FVKESK. For the CDR3, the DNA is TGTGCCAGCAGTCGGTTAGCGGGAGGGATTTGGACAGATACGCAGTATTTT. Its protein product is CASSRLAGGIWTDTQYF.

The V and J genes are TRBV5-1 and TRBJ2-7; D might be TRBD2 (7 bases). Germline lookup yields CDR1 SGHRS and CDR2 YFSETQ. Trimming removed 4 bases from V and 7 bases from J, with 24 bases in between. The CDR3 has 16 amino acids. CDR3 in DNA: TGCGCCAGCAGCGCCCCTCTGGCGGGGGCCGGGGGTGAGCAGTACTTC. It translates to CASSAPLAGAGGEQYF.

The V call is TRBV2, the J call TRBJ1-6; TRBD1 agrees at 7 bases. The V gene's germline CDR1 is SNHLY and CDR2 FYNNEI. V gave up 4 bases and J gave up 7 bases; unmatched junction bases: 4. CDR3 length: 14 amino acids. CDR3 nucleotides: TGTGCCAGCAGTGTCGACAGGGAAAATTCACCCCTCCACTTT. Protein sequence: CASSVDRENSPLHF. The whole variable domain, filled in from reference TRBV2 and TRBJ1-6, reads EPEVTQTPSHQVTQMGQEVILRCVPISNHLYFYWYRQILGQKVEFLVSFYNNEISEKSEIFDDQFSVERPDGSNFTLKIRSTKLEDSAMYFCASSVDRENSPLHFGNGTRLTVT.

The rearrangement joins TRBV14 to TRBJ1-1; D is unclear. V lost 1 base, J lost 1 base, and 7 bases lay in between. The CDR3 contains 14 residues. Germline V gives CDR1 SGHDN, CDR2 FVKESK. The CDR3 loop is CASSQVTGNTEAFF. The CDR3 nucleotides read TGTGCCAGCAGCCAAGTTACGGGGAACACTGAAGCTTTCTTT.

On this clone: Other DNA sequences in this specimen translate into the identical CDR3. The rearrangement joins TRBV7-2 to TRBJ2-3; D is undetermined. Trimming shortened V by 1 base and J by 1 base, and 3 bases separated the two germline ends. CDR3 length: 13 residues. Germline-derived CDR1 and CDR2 are SGHTA and FQGNSA. CDR3 nucleotide sequence: TGTGCCAGCAGCTTAGGGGGCACAGATACGCAGTATTTT. This encodes CASSLGGTDTQYF.

The chain uses TRBV6-5 and TRBJ2-5; 12 positions match TRBD1. V lost 4 bases to trimming and J lost 4 bases; unmatched junction nucleotides: 7. Germline V gene data show CDR1 as MNHEY and CDR2 as SVGAGI. The CDR3 is 16 residues long. The CDR3 reads CASSSLGTGGGETQYF. For the CDR3, the DNA is TGTGCCAGCAGTTCCCTCGGGACAGGGGGCGGAGAGACCCAGTACTTC.

The chain recombines TRBV7-3 with TRBJ2-3, with TRBD1 matching 11 bases. The junction had 2 bases not matched to a gene; V was cut back by 0 bases and J by 3 bases. The CDR3 covers 16 residues. CDR1 is SGHTA and CDR2 is FQGTGA in the germline V gene. CDR3: CASSLTRDRGTDTQYF. CDR3 DNA: TGTGCCAGCAGCTTAACCCGGGACAGGGGGACAGATACGCAGTATTTT.

The J gene is TRBJ2-5, the V gene TRBV19; D not certain. V was shortened by 1 base and J by 1 base, with 7 bases between the two germline ends. The CDR3 runs 14 residues. Germline-derived CDR1 and CDR2 are LNHDA and SQIVND (reference sequence). The CDR3 DNA sequence: TGTGCCAGTAGTATAGTGGGCAGCCAAGAGACCCAGTACTTC. It translates to CASSIVGSQETQYF.

The V call is TRBV4-3, the J call TRBJ2-3; 7 nucleotides match TRBD1. The CDR3 length is 15 residues. The V gene end was trimmed by 1 base and the J gene end by 4 bases; junction bases not matched to a gene: 5. CDR1 is LGHNA and CDR2 is YSLEER in the germline V gene. The CDR3: CASSQVDRVSDTQYF. As DNA, the CDR3 is TGCGCCAGCAGCCAAGTTGACAGGGTCTCAGATACGCAGTATTTT.

The CDR3 spells CASSPGGGGPGKNIQYF. The CDR3 DNA sequence: TGTGCCAGCAGCCCCGGTGGGGGGGGGCCCGGCAAAAACATTCAGTACTTC. This sequence joins TRBV7-9 and TRBJ2-4, with D perhaps matching TRBD2 (7 bases). Trimming left V 5 bases short and J 3 bases short, with 20 bases between. Germline V gene sequence: CDR1 SEHNR, CDR2 FQNEAQ (reference sequence). The CDR3 consists of 17 residues. The full variable domain, rest sourced from reference TRBV7-9 and TRBJ2-4, is DTGVSQNPRHKITKRGQNVTFRCDPISEHNRLYWYRQTLGQGPEFLTYFQNEAQLEKSRLLSDRFSAERPKGSFSTLEIQRTEQGDSAMYLCASSPGGGGPGKNIQYFGAGTRLSVL.

This clone was detected a few times. The rearrangement joins TRBV4-1 to TRBJ1-1, with TRBD1 matching over 7 bases. From germline, CDR1 is MGHRA and CDR2 YSYEKL. V gave up 6 bases and J gave up 0 bases; unmatched junction bases: 4. The CDR3 consists of 14 residues. CDR3 amino acids: CASRDRFMNTEAFF. CDR3 bases: TGCGCCAGCAGGGACAGGTTCATGAACACTGAAGCTTTCTTT.

The chain links TRBV28 to TRBJ1-1; possible D gene TRBD1, 5 bases. The germline V gene encodes CDR1 MDHEN and CDR2 SYDVKM. The V end lost 1 base, the J end lost 4 bases, and 16 bases lay between the germline ends. This CDR3 is built from 16 residues. The CDR3 loop is CASSLYGRGRGTEAFF. The CDR3 region has the DNA TGTGCCAGCAGTTTATATGGGAGGGGCCGAGGCACTGAAGCTTTCTTT.

The rearrangement uses TRBV29-1 and TRBJ2-1, with D perhaps being TRBD1 or TRBD2 (5 bases each). The CDR3 loop spans 14 amino acids. V was shortened by 3 bases and J by 0 bases, with 9 bases between the two germline ends. The V gene's germline CDR1 is SQVTM and CDR2 ANQGSEA. As DNA, the CDR3 is TGCAGCGTTGACGAGGGGCACTCCTACAATGAGCAGTTCTTC. It yields the protein CSVDEGHSYNEQFF.

J is TRBJ1-1 and V is TRBV5-1; 7 bases agree with TRBD1. Germline trimming cut 0 bases from V and 1 base from J; bases unmatched to any gene: 9. Germline V gives CDR1 SGHRS, CDR2 YFSETQ. The CDR3 runs to 17 residues. The CDR3 loop is CASSLGRTGGPNTEAFF. DNA of the CDR3: TGCGCCAGCAGCTTGGGAAGGACAGGAGGTCCGAACACTGAAGCTTTCTTT.

This clone was detected only a few times. This sequence joins TRBV2 and TRBJ2-1; 14 bases are shared with TRBD2. The length of the CDR3 is 17 residues. The V segment lost 6 bases and the J segment 3 bases; nucleotides outside the gene matches: 7. Per germline, CDR1 SNHLY and CDR2 FYNNEI. The CDR3 sequence is CASRSGTSGGHYNEQFF. DNA of the CDR3: TGTGCCAGCAGGTCAGGGACTAGCGGGGGACACTACAATGAGCAGTTCTTC.

V and J are TRBV5-1 and TRBJ2-7; D not certain. The CDR3 loop spans 14 amino acids. Germline values: CDR1 SGHRS, CDR2 YFSETQ. Trimming stripped 0 bases from V and 2 bases from J, with 9 bases between. This CDR3 reads CASSLGGIAYEQYF. CDR3 nucleotide sequence: TGCGCCAGCAGCTTGGGGGGAATCGCCTACGAGCAGTACTTC.

V usage is TRBV2 and J usage is TRBJ2-5; tentatively, D is TRBD2 (5 bases). This CDR3 spans 14 amino acids. The germline V gene has CDR1 SNHLY and CDR2 FYNNEI. V shed 4 bases and J shed 2 bases, with 11 bases lying between them. The CDR3 coding sequence is TGTGCCAGCAGTGTACTACGGAGGCAAGAGACCCAGTACTTC. It specifies CASSVLRRQETQYF.

V and J are TRBV15 and TRBJ2-5; D might be TRBD1 (6 bases). CDR1 LNHNV and CDR2 YYDKDF come from the germline V gene (reference sequence). CDR3 length: 15 residues. Trimming shortened V by 4 bases and J by 2 bases, and 14 bases separated the two germline ends. CDR3 in amino acids: CATSKREQGQETQYF. The CDR3 DNA reads as TGTGCCACCAGCAAAAGGGAACAGGGACAAGAGACCCAGTACTTC.

V is TRBV5-1 and J is TRBJ2-7; D unclear. Germline CDR1 is SGHRS and CDR2 is YFSETQ. The CDR3 has 13 residues. The V gene lost 1 base and the J gene lost 2 bases, with 7 bases spanning the gap. The CDR3 sequence: CASSLSSAYEQYF. CDR3 DNA sequence: TGCGCCAGCAGCTTGAGTTCGGCCTACGAGCAGTACTTC.

The CDR3 sequence: CASRKGASGSGKQFF. CDR3 nucleotides: TGTGCCAGCAGGAAGGGGGCTAGCGGGAGCGGAAAGCAGTTCTTC. The rearrangement uses TRBV6-5 and TRBJ2-1; 10 bases fit TRBD2. The CDR3 loop spans 15 amino acids. CDR1 and CDR2 (germline): MNHEY, SVGAGI. Unmatched junction bases numbered 13, after V lost 6 bases and J lost 11 bases.

The chain joins TRBV15 to TRBJ2-5; 7 bases match TRBD2. This CDR3 spans 16 amino acids. The germline gives CDR1 LNHNV, CDR2 YYDKDF (reference sequence). The ends lost 1 base at V and 1 base at J; junction bases unmatched: 6. CDR3 amino acids: CATSRGPLAVQETQYF. The CDR3 region has the DNA TGTGCCACCAGCAGAGGGCCGCTAGCGGTCCAAGAGACCCAGTACTTC. Complete variable domain (other parts from reference TRBV15 and TRBJ2-5): DAMVIQNPRYQVTQFGKPVTLSCSQTLNHNVMYWYQQKSSQAPKLLFHYYDKDFNNEADTPDNFQSRRPNTSFCFLDIRSPGLGDTAMYLCATSRGPLAVQETQYFGPGTRLLVL.

The gene calls are TRBV29-1 and TRBJ1-1, with D possibly matching TRBD1 (5 bases). The V gene's germline CDR1 is SQVTM and CDR2 ANQGSEA. The V gene lost 4 bases and the J gene lost 4 bases, with 13 bases spanning the gap. The CDR3 contains 13 residues. CDR3: CSVGDGLGTEAFF. CDR3 bases: TGCAGCGTTGGGGACGGCCTAGGCACTGAAGCTTTCTTT. Together with reference TRBV29-1 and TRBJ1-1, the CDR3 gives the full variable domain: SAVISQKPSRDICQRGTSLTIQCQVDSQVTMMFWYRQQPGQSLTLIATANQGSEATYESGFVIDKFPISRPNLTFSTLTVSNMSPEDSSIYLCSVGDGLGTEAFFGQGTRLTVV.

Points on this clone: This specimen includes other DNA sequences encoding the same CDR3. The J gene is TRBJ1-1, the V gene TRBV30; D not certain. The CDR3 has 11 residues. Germline lookup yields CDR1 GTSNPN and CDR2 SVGIG (reference sequence). Trimming pared 1 base from V and 5 bases from J, leaving 5 bases between. The DNA of the CDR3 is TGTGCCTGGAGTGGGGTAACTGAAGCTTTCTTT. Amino acids: CAWSGVTEAFF.

The rearrangement links TRBV7-9 to TRBJ1-5, with D tentatively TRBD1 (5 bases). CDR3 length: 15 amino acids. Germline V gene lookup returns CDR1 SEHNR and CDR2 FQNEAQ (reference sequence). V was clipped by 1 base and J by 4 bases, with 11 bases between them. The CDR3 reads CASSLEAGGNQPQHF. The DNA for the CDR3 is TGTGCCAGCAGCTTAGAAGCGGGGGGGAATCAGCCCCAGCATTTT.

This chain joins TRBV30 and TRBJ1-2, with D unclear. The germline V and J ends were trimmed by 5 bases and 4 bases, with 11 bases remaining between them. Germline loops: CDR1 GTSNPN, CDR2 SVGIG (reference sequence). This CDR3 comprises 12 residues. The CDR3 coding sequence is TGTGCCTGGGAAACAGAGTTCTATGGCTACACCTTC. Translation: CAWETEFYGYTF.

This chain uses TRBV9 with TRBJ2-5; TRBD1 might be the D (5 bases). Trimming removed 2 bases from V and 5 bases from J, with 13 bases in between. The CDR3 is 14 residues long. The germline V gene encodes CDR1 SGDLS and CDR2 YYNGEE. The CDR3 loop reads CASSVGFQGETQYF. In DNA, the CDR3 is TGTGCCAGCAGCGTTGGTTTTCAGGGTGAGACCCAGTACTTC.

V gene TRBV23-1 combines with J gene TRBJ1-5, with 8 bases that match TRBD1. TRBV23-1 is filed as an ORF, its function uncertain. The CDR3 runs to 18 residues. V lost 3 bases and J lost 0; bases outside the gene matches: 10. The chain's CDR3 is CASSHRPVDRGSNQPQHF. For the CDR3, the DNA is TGCGCCAGCAGTCACCGACCGGTAGACAGGGGTAGCAATCAGCCCCAGCATTTT.

This chain links TRBV2 with TRBJ1-5; D is perhaps TRBD1 (5 bases). This CDR3 region has 15 residues. From germline, CDR1 is SNHLY and CDR2 FYNNEI. Trimming took off 8 bases at V and 0 bases at J, with 14 bases between the two ends. CDR3 amino acids: CASGQGTVSNQPQHF. CDR3 in DNA: TGTGCCAGCGGGCAAGGGACGGTTAGCAATCAGCCCCAGCATTTT.

This chain joins TRBV2 and TRBJ2-7; D unclear. This CDR3 region has 13 residues. V was pared by 3 bases and J by 2 bases, with 8 bases between. The germline CDR1 and CDR2 sequences are SNHLY and FYNNEI. CDR3 loop: CASSDKTTYEQYF. The CDR3 nucleotides are TGTGCCAGCAGTGACAAGACAACCTACGAGCAGTACTTC.

The chain combines TRBV5-1 with TRBJ2-7; D is undetermined. Trimming took 0 bases from V and 3 from J, leaving 7 bases between them. This CDR3 is 13 amino acids long. CDR1 and CDR2 (germline): SGHRS, YFSETQ. CDR3 sequence reads: CASSLARDYEQYF. DNA for the CDR3: TGCGCCAGCAGCTTGGCACGTGACTACGAGCAGTACTTC.